This T cell receptor beta chain was captured by sequencing in a study of T cells after yellow fever vaccination. On the study more broadly: Libraries from low-cell-number fractions were prepared with the SMART-Seq v4 Ultra Low Input RNA kit. Broader study findings: Sorting of memory subsets on day 0 yielded almost no detectable vaccine-responding clonotypes.

This clonotype has ten or more counts. Germline values: CDR1 SGHVS, CDR2 FNYEAQ. V gave up 8 bases and J gave up 4 bases; unmatched junction bases: 17. CDR3 length: 16 residues. Template switching with 5'RACE generated the TCR cDNA and added a universal primer site and UMIs. TCRdb independently ran MiXCR on the 5' RACE reads; one entry per CDR3 protein. The sample comprises around 30,000 distinct CDR3 sequences, approximately 6.6% of which are singletons, and about 22% rests with the top ten. Sequencing was performed on PBMCs, either bulk or a sorted T-cell subset (CD4+, CD8+, memory, or dextramer-sorted; not recorded which), taken on the day of the first yellow fever vaccination. The clonotype was recovered from a man between 18 and 35 years old who received the YFV17D yellow fever vaccine. The gene calls are TRBV7-6 and TRBJ2-7, with 7 positions matching TRBD1. The CDR3 is CASALETGPYSYEQYF. The CDR3 nucleotides read TGTGCCAGCGCCCTGGAGACAGGGCCTTACTCTTACGAGCAGTACTTC. Combining the CDR3 with reference TRBV7-6 and TRBJ2-7 gives the whole variable domain GAGVSQSPRYKVTKRGQDVALRCDPISGHVSLYWYRQALGQGPEFLTYFNYEAQQDKSGLPNDRFSAERPEGSISTLTIQRTEQRDSAMYRCASALETGPYSYEQYFGPGTRLTVT.